These 3 T cell receptor beta chains were sequenced from one sample in a study of persistence of HIV-infected CD4 T cells. These receptors are not linked to any known antigen. Nonspecific anti-CD3/anti-CD28 bead stimulation represents the broad CD4+ T cell repertoire. Sorting of responding CD4+ T cells relied on upregulated CD40 ligand together with CD69. Sequencing used immunoSEQ version 4 in survey mode. Data came from immunoSEQ multiplex PCR; TCRdb stores just in-frame clones and leaves some out. This sample has 35,000 to 45,000 clones, with around 89% found just once. Specimen: CD4+ T cells sorted from PBMCs after roughly 18-hour stimulation, collected from a patient who received antiretroviral therapy. The receptor source for this set is an adult woman with HIV who was CMV-seropositive.

This clone was counted only a few times. The V and J genes are TRBV2 and TRBJ1-2, with a possible D match to TRBD1 (5 bases). The CDR3 runs 13 residues. Germline CDR1 is SNHLY and CDR2 is FYNNEI. V gave up 5 bases and J gave up 2 bases, with 9 bases separating them. CDR3 nucleotide sequence: TGTGCCAGCAGTCGACAGATAAACTATGGCTACACCTTC. Its translation: CASSRQINYGYTF. Full variable domain (rest looked up from reference TRBV2 and TRBJ1-2): EPEVTQTPSHQVTQMGQEVILRCVPISNHLYFYWYRQILGQKVEFLVSFYNNEISEKSEIFDDQFSVERPDGSNFTLKIRSTKLEDSAMYFCASSRQINYGYTFGSGTRLTVV.

V is TRBV5-4 and J is TRBJ2-3, with 10 bases lining up with TRBD2. CDR3 size: 15 residues. V was pared by 4 bases and J by 4 bases, with 6 bases of the junction left unmatched. Germline V gene lookup returns CDR1 SGHNT and CDR2 YYREEE (reference sequence). CDR3 in DNA: TGTGCCAGCAGCGGTAGCGGGGGGCAGGCAGATACGCAGTATTTT. It specifies CASSGSGGQADTQYF. Full variable domain (remainder filled in from reference TRBV5-4 and TRBJ2-3): ETGVTQSPTHLIKTRGQQVTLRCSSQSGHNTVSWYQQALGQGPQFIFQYYREEENGRGNFPPRFSGLQFPNYSSELNVNALELDDSALYLCASSGSGGQADTQYFGPGTRLTVL.

V usage is TRBV2 and J usage is TRBJ2-7; D tentatively fits TRBD1 or TRBD2 (6 bases each). V gave up 8 bases and J gave up 5 bases, with 19 bases separating them. The CDR3 runs to 14 residues. Per the germline V gene, CDR1 is SNHLY and CDR2 is FYNNEI. The CDR3 nucleotides read TGTGCCAGCCGAGGGGGGCCATGGGGTAACGAGCAGTACTTC. This sequence encodes CASRGGPWGNEQYF.